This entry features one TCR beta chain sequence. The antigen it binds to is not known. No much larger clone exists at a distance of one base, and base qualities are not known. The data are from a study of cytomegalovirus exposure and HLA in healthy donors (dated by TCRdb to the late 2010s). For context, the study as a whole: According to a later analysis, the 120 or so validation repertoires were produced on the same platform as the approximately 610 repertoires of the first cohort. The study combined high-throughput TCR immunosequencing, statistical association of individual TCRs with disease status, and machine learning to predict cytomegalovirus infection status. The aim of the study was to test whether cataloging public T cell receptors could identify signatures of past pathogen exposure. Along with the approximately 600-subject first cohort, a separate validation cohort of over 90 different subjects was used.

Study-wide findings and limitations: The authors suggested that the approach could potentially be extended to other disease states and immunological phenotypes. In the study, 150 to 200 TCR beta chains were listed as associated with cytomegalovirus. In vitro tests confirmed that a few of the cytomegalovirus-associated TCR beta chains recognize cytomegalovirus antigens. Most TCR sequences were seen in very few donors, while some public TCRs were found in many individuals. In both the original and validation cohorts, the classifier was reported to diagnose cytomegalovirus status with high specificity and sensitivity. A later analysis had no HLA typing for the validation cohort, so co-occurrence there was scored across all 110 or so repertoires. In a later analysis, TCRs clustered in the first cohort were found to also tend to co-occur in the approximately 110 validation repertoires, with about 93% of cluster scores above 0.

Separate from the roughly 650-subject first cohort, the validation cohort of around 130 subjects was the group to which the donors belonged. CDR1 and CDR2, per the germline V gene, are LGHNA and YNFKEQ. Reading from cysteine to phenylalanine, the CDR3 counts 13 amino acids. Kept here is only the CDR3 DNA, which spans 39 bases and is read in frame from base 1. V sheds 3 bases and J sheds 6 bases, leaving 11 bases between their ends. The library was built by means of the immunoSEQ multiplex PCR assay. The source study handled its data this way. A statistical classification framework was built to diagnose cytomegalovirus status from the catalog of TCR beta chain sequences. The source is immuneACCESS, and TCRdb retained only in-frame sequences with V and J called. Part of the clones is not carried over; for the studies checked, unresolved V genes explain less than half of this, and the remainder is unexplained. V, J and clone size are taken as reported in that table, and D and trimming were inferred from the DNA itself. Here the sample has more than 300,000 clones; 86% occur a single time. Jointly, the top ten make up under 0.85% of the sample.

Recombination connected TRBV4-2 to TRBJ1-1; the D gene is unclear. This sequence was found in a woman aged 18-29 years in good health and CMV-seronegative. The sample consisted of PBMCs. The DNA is TGTGCCAGCAGCCACGAGTTTGCCTCTGAAGCTTTCTTT. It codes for CASSHEFASEAFF.